A selection of T cell receptor beta chains follows, all from one sample in a study of PD-1 blockade in classical Hodgkin lymphoma. The method was immunoSEQ multiplex PCR; TCRdb's version includes in-frame clones alone and lacks a portion of them. This sample carries under 95,000 clones, more than 85% of them seen once, and the ten largest clones take about 8%. The sample was peripheral blood mononuclear cells (PBMCs), taken at baseline. These TCRs come from a human donor with classical Hodgkin lymphoma. The CDR3 runs from the conserved cysteine through the conserved F or W. The D gene is left open where the match is weak. The listing skips clone size in some rows; elsewhere it reads once, few, many or a size class.

clone_size j_call d_call v_call cdr3_nt cdr3_aa
- TRBJ2-7 - TRBV7-6 TGTGCCAGCAGCTCCCAGGGGGAGGGCCAATACGAGCAGTACTTC CASSSQGEGQYEQYF
- TRBJ1-3 - TRBV7-9 TGTGCCAGCAGCGACCGGGCTGGGGGGGCTGGAAACACCATATATTTT CASSDRAGGAGNTIYF
- TRBJ2-1 - TRBV27 TGTGCCAGCAGTGGGCACAGACAACTCTACAATGAGCAGTTCTTC CASSGHRQLYNEQFF
- TRBJ2-1 TRBD2 TRBV29-1 TGCAGCGCCCTAACCCCAGGCGGGGGGGTTTCCAATGAGCAGTTCTTC CSALTPGGGVSNEQFF
- TRBJ2-7 TRBD1 TRBV5-5 TGTGCCAGCAGATCCGGGACAGGACCCTCCTACGAGCAGTACTTC CASRSGTGPSYEQYF
once TRBJ1-4 - TRBV30 TGTGCCGGGGGGGTTTACCGTTTTAATGAAAAACTGTTTTTT CAGGVYRFNEKLFF
- TRBJ2-5 - TRBV11-2 TGTGCCAGCAGCTCCCTAATGACAGAACCCCAAGAGACCCAGTACTTC CASSSLMTEPQETQYF
- TRBJ1-2 - TRBV7-2 TGTGCCAGCAGCTTAGATAACCGGCTCTATGGCTACACCTTC CASSLDNRLYGYTF
- TRBJ1-3 - TRBV5-1 TGCGCCAGCAGCTTCCAGGGAGGGTCTGGAAACACCATATATTTT CASSFQGGSGNTIYF
- TRBJ2-1 - TRBV29-1 TGCAGCGTTGAAGGGCTTATGGATGAGCAGTTCTTC CSVEGLMDEQFF
- TRBJ1-5 - TRBV19 TGTGCCAGTAGCCACGGACAGATTTATAGCAATCAGCCCCAGCATTTT CASSHGQIYSNQPQHF
- TRBJ1-2 - TRBV5-4 TGTGCCAGCAGCTCCCAAAGGGACTATGGCTACACCTTC CASSSQRDYGYTF
- TRBJ2-3 - TRBV11-2 TGTGCCAGCAGCTTATTAGGCAGACTCAGCACAGATACGCAGTATTTT CASSLLGRLSTDTQYF
- TRBJ2-1 - TRBV4-1 TGCGCCAGCAGCCTTCTTCCGGGGAACTACAATGAGCAGTTCTTC CASSLLPGNYNEQFF
- TRBJ2-7 - TRBV5-1 TGCGCCAGCAGCTTGTTCACCGGGGGCGTCTACGAGCAGTACTTC CASSLFTGGVYEQYF
- TRBJ2-7 TRBD2 TRBV6-6 TGTGCCAGCAGCCTAGGGACTAGCGGGAGGGGATACGAGCAGTACTTC CASSLGTSGRGYEQYF
- TRBJ1-2 - TRBV29-1 TGCAGCGTTGAAGATCCGGACACCTACTATGGCTACACCTTC CSVEDPDTYYGYTF
- TRBJ2-3 - TRBV29-1 TGCAGCGTTCCCTCTTGGGTGGGAGTTAGGCCTGGCACAGATACGCAGTATTTT CSVPSWVGVRPGTDTQYF
- TRBJ1-4 TRBD1 TRBV6-5 TGTGCCAGCAGCTTAAACAGGGGCCGGGAAAAACTGTTTTTT CASSLNRGREKLFF
- TRBJ2-7 - TRBV6-5 TGTGCCAGCAGTTACTCTGAACAGCCCTACGAGCAGTACTTC CASSYSEQPYEQYF
- TRBJ2-4 TRBD1 TRBV15 TGTGCCACCAGCAGAGGAAGGGAGACAGGGAGCAAAAACATTCAGTACTTC CATSRGRETGSKNIQYF
- TRBJ2-5 TRBD2 TRBV2 TGTGCCAGCAGGGGGGAGGGGAGAGCCCTTCAAGAGACCCAGTACTTC CASRGEGRALQETQYF
- TRBJ2-5 TRBD2 TRBV5-1 TGCGCCAGCAGCACCGGGACTAGTGGCGAGACCCAGTACTTC CASSTGTSGETQYF
- TRBJ2-1 TRBD2 TRBV5-1 TGCGCCAGCAGCGCACGACCGGGACTATACTACAATGAGCAGTTCTTC CASSARPGLYYNEQFF
- TRBJ1-1 - TRBV20-1 TGCAGTGCTGGAGAGGTCACTGAAGCTTTCTTT CSAGEVTEAFF
- TRBJ2-1 - TRBV5-4 TGTGCCAGCAGCTTGTACCTAAGTGAGCAGTTCTTC CASSLYLSEQFF
- TRBJ2-7 TRBD1 TRBV11-3 TGTGCCAGCAGTTTAAATGGACAGGTCAGCTCCTACGAGCAGTACTTC CASSLNGQVSSYEQYF
- TRBJ2-7 - TRBV19 TGTGCCAGTAGCTCGGGGGATTTAACCCTCGAGCAGTACTTC CASSSGDLTLEQYF
medium-sized TRBJ1-5 TRBD1 TRBV18 TGTGCCAGCTCACCCGACAGGGGCGGCAATCAGCCCCAGCATTTT CASSPDRGGNQPQHF